This entry lists 31 T cell receptor beta chains sequenced from one sample in a study of CD8+ T cells in alopecia areata. As the sequencing template, cDNA was produced by extracting RNA and reverse transcribing it. The table came from immunoSEQ multiplex PCR; TCRdb's copy has only in-frame clones and leaves some out. The top ten hold about 14% of the sample, which has over 95,000 clones, under 70% seen once. Described treatment: oral pan-JAK inhibitor, 5-10 mg twice daily. The sequencing here drew on CD8+ T cells sorted from blood, taken at week 4, from a patient treated with tofacitinib. These TCRs come from a human donor with alopecia areata.

The CDR3 sequence is CASSYSSDTGELFF. The CDR3, as DNA: TGTGCCAGCAGTTACTCTTCCGACACCGGGGAGCTGTTTTTT. This chain joins TRBV6-5 and TRBJ2-2; D gene ambiguous. Germline CDR1 MNHEY, CDR2 SVGAGI. V was pared by 0 bases and J by 3 bases, with 5 bases between. CDR3 length: 14 amino acids.

V usage is TRBV7-8 and J usage is TRBJ1-5, with unresolved D. This CDR3 spans 14 amino acids. Germline CDR1 and CDR2: SGHVS and FQNEAQ. Trimming took off 4 bases at V and 3 bases at J, with 10 bases between the two ends. CDR3 nucleotides: TGTGCCAGCAGCTCCGAGGGTAACAATCAGCCCCAGCATTTT. It translates to CASSSEGNNQPQHF.

The V gene is TRBV7-9, the J gene TRBJ2-7; tentatively, D is TRBD1 (5 bases). Per the germline V gene, CDR1 is SEHNR and CDR2 is FQNEAQ (reference sequence). There are 15 residues in the CDR3. Trimming removed 5 bases from V and 0 bases from J, with 14 bases in between. The CDR3 sequence is CASSPSVGASYEQYF. CDR3 DNA sequence: TGTGCCAGCAGCCCGTCCGTAGGGGCCTCCTACGAGCAGTACTTC.

The sample holds many counts of this clone. V usage is TRBV7-3 and J usage is TRBJ2-2, with D unresolved. CDR3 length: 14 amino acids. Trimming pared 2 bases from V and 7 bases from J, leaving 11 bases between. Per the germline V gene, CDR1 is SGHTA and CDR2 is FQGTGA. This chain's CDR3 is CASSLLGDNGELFF. CDR3 bases: TGTGCCAGCAGCTTACTTGGGGATAACGGGGAGCTGTTTTTT.

The chain recombines TRBV2 with TRBJ2-5; perhaps TRBD1 as D (6 bases). There are 12 residues in the CDR3. Per the germline V gene, CDR1 is SNHLY and CDR2 is FYNNEI. V dropped 10 bases and J dropped 5 bases, with 14 bases sitting between them. CDR3 amino acids: CATRGDSETQYF. The CDR3 DNA is TGTGCCACCAGGGGTGATTCGGAGACCCAGTACTTC.

This chain connects TRBV13 to TRBJ2-2; no clear D gene. Trimming cost V 6 bases and J 1 base, with 6 bases left between them. Germline assignment: CDR1 PRHDT and CDR2 FYEKMQ (reference sequence). CDR3 length: 13 amino acids. The CDR3 region has the DNA TGTGCCAGCAGTGACAAGAACACCGGGGAGCTGTTTTTT. It yields the protein CASSDKNTGELFF.

This clone was counted once. The rearrangement joins TRBV6-5 to TRBJ2-5, with D perhaps matching TRBD1 or TRBD2 (5 bases each). Germline CDR1 and CDR2: MNHEY and SVGAGI. This CDR3 contains 16 residues. Trimming shortened V by 0 bases and J by 6 bases, and 17 bases separated the two germline ends. CDR3 region: CASSYSPRDALQTQYF. The CDR3 DNA sequence: TGTGCCAGCAGTTACTCTCCTCGGGACGCACTACAGACCCAGTACTTC.

This chain links TRBV4-1 with TRBJ1-4; D ambiguous. Germline V lookup: CDR1 MGHRA, CDR2 YSYEKL. The V end was cut by 5 bases, the J end by 8 bases, with 9 bases between. The CDR3 contains 12 residues. The CDR3 coding sequence is TGCGCCAGCAGCTACACAAAGGAAAAACTGTTTTTT. This codes for CASSYTKEKLFF.

The chain has TRBV15 and TRBJ1-5; D uncertain. This CDR3 comprises 15 residues. Trimming pared 0 bases from V and 2 bases from J, leaving 8 bases between. Germline CDR1 and CDR2: LNHNV and YYDKDF (reference sequence). In nucleotides, the CDR3 is TGTGCCACCAGCAGAGATCGGGCGGGCAATCAGCCCCAGCATTTT. Protein product: CATSRDRAGNQPQHF.

Only a few counts were recorded for this clone. This chain uses TRBV4-1 with TRBJ1-2; D gene uncertain. Germline CDR1 reads MGHRA; CDR2 reads YSYEKL. The CDR3 contains 15 residues. V gave up 1 base and J gave up 0 bases, with 9 bases separating them. The CDR3 DNA reads as TGCGCCAGCAGCCAAGTGTTGGACCCTAACTATGGCTACACCTTC. Encoded protein: CASSQVLDPNYGYTF.

This clone came up a few times. J is TRBJ2-2 and V is TRBV29-1, with D unresolved. Germline V gene lookup returns CDR1 SQVTM and CDR2 ANQGSEA. The CDR3 has 10 residues. V was clipped by 6 bases and J by 6 bases, with 5 bases between them. CDR3 region: CSVWAGELFF. CDR3 in DNA: TGCAGCGTGTGGGCCGGGGAGCTGTTTTTT.

This clone has just a few counts. This sequence joins TRBV19 and TRBJ1-2; the D gene is possibly TRBD1 (5 bases). Germline CDR1 is LNHDA and CDR2 is SQIVND (reference sequence). Trimming removed 4 bases from V and 8 bases from J, with 11 bases in between. The CDR3 runs to 12 residues. In nucleotides, the CDR3 is TGTGCCAGTAGTAGACAGAGTGGCGGCTACACCTTC. Translated, it gives CASSRQSGGYTF.

The chain recombines TRBV30 with TRBJ2-7, with TRBD1 matching over 7 bases. After removal of 3 bases from V and 5 bases from J, the junction contained 10 bases not matched to a gene. The CDR3 has 14 amino acids. Looked up from germline, CDR1 is GTSNPN and CDR2 is SVGIG (reference sequence). CDR3 in amino acids: CAWSARQGIHEQYF. The CDR3 coding sequence is TGTGCCTGGAGCGCGAGACAGGGTATACACGAGCAGTACTTC.

This clone appeared once. The chain combines TRBV29-1 with TRBJ1-1, with D uncertain. Germline V gene sequence: CDR1 SQVTM, CDR2 ANQGSEA. Trimming cost V 4 bases and J 7 bases, with 10 bases left between them. The CDR3 spans 11 residues. This CDR3 reads CSVGVGSEAFF. The CDR3, as DNA: TGCAGCGTTGGGGTAGGAAGTGAAGCTTTCTTT. Filled out from reference TRBV29-1 and TRBJ1-1, the complete variable domain reads SAVISQKPSRDICQRGTSLTIQCQVDSQVTMMFWYRQQPGQSLTLIATANQGSEATYESGFVIDKFPISRPNLTFSTLTVSNMSPEDSSIYLCSVGVGSEAFFGQGTRLTVV.

This clone was counted a few times. The chain employs TRBV19 and TRBJ1-1; unclear D gene. The germline V gene has CDR1 LNHDA and CDR2 SQIVND (reference sequence). Trimming removed 2 bases at V and 1 base at J, with 11 bases between. This CDR3 contains 15 residues. This chain's CDR3 is CASSIFRAENTEAFF. The CDR3 nucleotides are TGTGCCAGTAGTATATTCCGAGCCGAGAACACTGAAGCTTTCTTT.

The V gene is TRBV7-2, the J gene TRBJ2-3, with a possible D match to TRBD1 (6 bases). The CDR3 contains 15 residues. The V gene lost 1 base and the J gene lost 6 bases, with 14 bases spanning the gap. Germline loops: CDR1 SGHTA, CDR2 FQGNSA. The CDR3 DNA reads as TGTGCCAGCAGCTTAGGGGGGCCAGGGATCGATACGCAGTATTTT. This codes for CASSLGGPGIDTQYF.

As concerns this clone: Only one base separates this from a far larger clonotype, so it likely reflects a read error. The sample holds other DNA sequences that translate to the same CDR3. The chain is built from TRBV7-6 and TRBJ2-3, with D possibly called TRBD1 or TRBD2 (5 bases each). V dropped 3 bases and J dropped 1 base, with 5 bases sitting between them. Germline V CDR1 and CDR2: SGHVS, FNYEAQ. The CDR3 is 13 residues long. CDR3 coding DNA: TGTGCCAGCAGCTTGGGGGGCACAGATACGCAGTATTTT. This encodes CASSLGGTDTQYF.

The gene calls are TRBV28 and TRBJ2-5; D is possibly TRBD1 (8 bases). This CDR3 is built from 17 residues. From germline, CDR1 is MDHEN and CDR2 SYDVKM. V was shortened by 8 bases and J by 1 base, with 23 bases between the two germline ends. The CDR3 is CASSQGAGVPSQETQYF. CDR3 bases: TGTGCCAGCTCCCAGGGGGCGGGGGTGCCTTCCCAAGAGACCCAGTACTTC.

This chain connects TRBV4-2 to TRBJ2-2, with D uncertain. The CDR3 sequence is 12 residues long. Germline CDR1 reads LGHNA; CDR2 reads YNFKEQ. V was pared by 6 bases and J by 6 bases, with 8 bases between. CDR3 loop: CASRRDSGELFF. In nucleotides, the CDR3 is TGTGCCAGCAGAAGGGATTCCGGGGAGCTGTTTTTT.

The chain has TRBV27 and TRBJ1-1, with D possibly being TRBD1 (6 bases). Deletions cut 8 bases from V and 0 bases from J, with 13 bases between. Per the germline V gene, CDR1 is MNHEY and CDR2 is SMNVEV (reference sequence). CDR3 length equals 14 residues. CDR3: CASRTGTLNTEAFF. CDR3 bases: TGTGCCAGCCGCACGGGGACATTGAACACTGAAGCTTTCTTT.

This clone has a single count. The V gene is TRBV29-1, the J gene TRBJ2-4; no clear D. V shed 1 base and J shed 1 base, with 11 bases lying between them. The germline gives CDR1 SQVTM, CDR2 ANQGSEA. CDR3 size: 15 residues. CDR3 nucleotides: TGCAGCGTTGAAGGTGAACAGTACGCCAAAAACATTCAGTACTTC. As protein: CSVEGEQYAKNIQYF.

The CDR3 spells CASSLGAQGAGDTQYF. The CDR3 DNA reads TGTGCCAGCAGCTTGGGGGCACAGGGGGCTGGAGATACGCAGTATTTT. The chain is built from TRBV5-6 and TRBJ2-3; TRBD1 matches 9 bases. V was clipped by 0 bases and J by 5 bases; unmatched bases: 7. This CDR3 has 16 amino acids. Germline lookup yields CDR1 SGHDT and CDR2 YYEEEE.

The chain uses TRBV29-1 and TRBJ1-5; 8 nucleotides line up with TRBD1. This CDR3 is built from 15 residues. CDR1 is SQVTM and CDR2 is ANQGSEA in the germline V gene. V dropped 6 bases and J dropped 2; count of bases not matched to a gene: 9. CDR3 bases: TGCAGCGTCCCCGTCCCGGGACAGGGCAATCAGCCCCAGCATTTT. This translates into CSVPVPGQGNQPQHF. Full variable domain (remainder filled in from reference TRBV29-1 and TRBJ1-5): SAVISQKPSRDICQRGTSLTIQCQVDSQVTMMFWYRQQPGQSLTLIATANQGSEATYESGFVIDKFPISRPNLTFSTLTVSNMSPEDSSIYLCSVPVPGQGNQPQHFGDGTRLSIL.

The chain uses TRBV11-1 and TRBJ2-7, with D unresolved. CDR3 length equals 14 residues. Germline V gene lookup returns CDR1 SGHAT and CDR2 FQDESV (reference sequence). Trimming removed 3 bases at V and 2 bases at J, with 11 bases between. Written as DNA, the CDR3 is TGTGCCAGCAGCTTTAGAGGTGGCGCCTACGAGCAGTACTTC. This sequence encodes CASSFRGGAYEQYF.

The chain recombines TRBV25-1 with TRBJ2-7; D gene uncertain. Germline V gene lookup returns CDR1 MGHDK and CDR2 SYGVNS. CDR3 length equals 13 residues. Deletions cut 3 bases from V and 5 bases from J, with 11 bases between. CDR3 protein: CASSDPLYHEQYF. The CDR3 DNA sequence: TGTGCCAGCAGTGATCCCCTCTACCACGAGCAGTACTTC.

The genes are TRBV27 and TRBJ2-2, with a weak D call TRBD1 (6 bases). The CDR3 consists of 16 residues. The V gene lost 4 bases and the J gene lost 0 bases, with 12 bases spanning the gap. Germline CDR1 reads MNHEY; CDR2 reads SMNVEV (reference sequence). The CDR3 loop reads CASSSRQGTNTGELFF. In DNA form, the CDR3 reads TGTGCCAGCAGTTCCCGGCAGGGGACGAACACCGGGGAGCTGTTTTTT.

The genes are TRBV4-3 and TRBJ1-3; 7 bases match TRBD1. The CDR3 consists of 16 residues. J lost 1 base, V lost 1 base, and 4 bases had no gene match. CDR1 and CDR2 from the germline V gene are LGHNA and YSLEER. In DNA, the CDR3 is TGCGCCAGCAGCCAAGGGACAGGCAGATCTGGAAACACCATATATTTT. Its protein is CASSQGTGRSGNTIYF.

The CDR3 here is CASRGDSPNQPQHF. The CDR3 DNA reads as TGTGCCAGCAGAGGAGACAGTCCCAATCAGCCCCAGCATTTT. J is TRBJ1-5 and V is TRBV25-1; weak D call: TRBD1 (5 bases). Germline assignment: CDR1 MGHDK and CDR2 SYGVNS. The V end was cut by 6 bases, the J end by 3 bases, with 12 bases between. The length of the CDR3 is 14 residues.

This chain uses TRBV27 with TRBJ2-5; the match to TRBD2 covers 8 bases. The trim removed 4 bases at V and 3 bases at J, leaving 10 bases unmatched. The CDR3 has 16 amino acids. In germline, CDR1 is MNHEY, CDR2 SMNVEV (reference sequence). This CDR3 is CASSSHGLAGKETQYF. CDR3 nucleotide sequence: TGTGCCAGCAGTTCCCACGGACTAGCAGGGAAAGAGACCCAGTACTTC.

This clone was counted a few times. The chain has TRBV5-1 and TRBJ2-5; D gene uncertain. Germline V gene data show CDR1 as SGHRS and CDR2 as YFSETQ. The CDR3 is 14 amino acids. V was trimmed by 0 bases and J by 2 bases, leaving 8 bases between them. The CDR3 spells CASSLAVRQETQYF. The CDR3 nucleotides read TGCGCCAGCAGCTTGGCTGTCAGACAAGAGACCCAGTACTTC.

This clone was counted a few times. This chain joins TRBV29-1 and TRBJ2-7; TRBD1 might be the D (6 bases). The CDR3 consists of 15 residues. The ends were cut back, 0 bases at V and 1 base at J, with 13 bases in the middle. Germline V lookup: CDR1 SQVTM, CDR2 ANQGSEA. In nucleotides, the CDR3 is TGCAGCGTTGAAGATCACCGGGACACGTCCTACGAGCAGTACTTC. Its translation: CSVEDHRDTSYEQYF.